These T cell receptor beta chains were read from a single sample in a study of Ad26.COV2.S vaccination and SARS-CoV-2 variants. Generated by immunoSEQ multiplex PCR, the TCRdb table keeps only in-frame clones and is missing some. Altogether about 350,000 clones are present, around 88% being singletons, with the ten largest covering roughly 5%. Sequenced here: peripheral blood, sampled in a trial of Ad26.COV2.S vaccine versus placebo. The receptors were gathered from a person between 18 and 65 years old who received the Ad26.COV2.S COVID-19 vaccine or a placebo. Both conserved end residues are part of each CDR3. The D gene is left open where the match is weak. Expanded clones get a size class; other rows say once, few or many, or leave the size out.

J gene,V gene,clone size,D gene,CDR3 protein,CDR3 DNA
TRBJ2-5,TRBV27,-,-,CASSPLEGAVQETQYF,TGTGCCAGCAGTCCCTTAGAAGGAGCGGTACAAGAGACCCAGTACTTC
TRBJ1-6,TRBV10-3,-,-,CAISEFDRIRSPLHF,TGTGCCATCAGTGAGTTTGACCGGATTAGGTCACCCCTCCACTTT
TRBJ1-3,TRBV3-1/TRBV3-2,few,TRBD1,CASSQAGGGNTIYF,TGTGCCAGCAGCCAAGCAGGGGGTGGAAACACCATATATTTT
TRBJ1-2,TRBV5-1,-,-,CASSLGAGRANYGYTF,TGCGCCAGCAGCTTGGGGGCCGGCAGAGCTAACTATGGCTACACCTTC
TRBJ2-1,TRBV5-1,-,-,CASSLVVSSYNEQFF,TGCGCCAGCAGCTTGGTTGTGAGCTCCTACAATGAGCAGTTCTTC
TRBJ2-2,TRBV7-9,-,-,CASSLAPSIAGELFF,TGTGCCAGCAGCTTAGCGCCCAGTATCGCCGGGGAGCTGTTTTTT
TRBJ1-4,TRBV7-9,-,-,CASSFFLGDNEKLFF,TGTGCCAGCAGCTTTTTCCTTGGGGATAATGAAAAACTGTTTTTT
TRBJ2-7,TRBV6-4,-,TRBD1,CAKRTRDRVAYEQYF,TGTGCCAAGCGGACCCGGGACAGGGTGGCCTACGAGCAGTACTTC
TRBJ1-1,TRBV7-9,-,-,CASNGQLNTEAFF,TGTGCCAGCAATGGACAATTGAACACTGAAGCTTTCTTT
TRBJ1-4,TRBV6-5,-,-,CATGGGESEKLFF,TGTGCCACCGGGGGAGGGGAGAGTGAAAAACTGTTTTTT
TRBJ1-1,TRBV14,-,-,CASSQDLRNTEAFF,TGTGCCAGCAGCCAAGATCTAAGAAACACTGAAGCTTTCTTT
TRBJ2-1,TRBV13,-,-,CASSRTNNEQFF,TGTGCCAGCAGCCGGACGAACAATGAGCAGTTCTTC
TRBJ1-1,TRBV5-1,once,-,CASSLEQVNTEAFF,TGCGCCAGCAGCTTGGAACAGGTGAACACTGAAGCTTTCTTT
TRBJ2-2,TRBV7-9,-,-,CASSSSPLGTGELFF,TGTGCCAGCAGCTCCTCCCCGTTAGGCACCGGGGAGCTGTTTTTT
TRBJ1-2,TRBV6-5,-,-,CASSRTVHYGYTF,TGTGCCAGCAGTCGGACAGTTCACTATGGCTACACCTTC
TRBJ2-3,TRBV2,-,TRBD1,CASSGTGGLDTQYF,TGTGCCAGCAGTGGGACAGGGGGCTTAGATACGCAGTATTTT
TRBJ2-7,TRBV4-3,-,TRBD1,CASSQGLRDRDYEQYF,TGCGCCAGCAGCCAAGGCCTCCGGGACAGGGACTACGAGCAGTACTTC
TRBJ1-2,TRBV4-2,few,-,CASSQVMGRAYGYTF,TGTGCCAGCAGCCAAGTTATGGGCAGGGCCTATGGCTACACCTTC
TRBJ1-5,TRBV28,-,TRBD1,CASSLTGNQPQHF,TGTGCCAGCAGTTTGACAGGGAATCAGCCCCAGCATTTT
TRBJ1-2,TRBV6-5,-,-,CASSYWGANNYGYTF,TGTGCCAGCAGTTATTGGGGAGCTAACAACTATGGCTACACCTTC
TRBJ2-5,TRBV28,-,-,CASSLSGRGETQYF,TGTGCCAGCAGTTTATCAGGGCGAGGAGAGACCCAGTACTTC
TRBJ2-5,TRBV6-6,-,-,CASSLWETQYF,TGTGCCAGCAGTTTATGGGAGACCCAGTACTTC
TRBJ2-3,TRBV19,-,-,CASSIQLSTDTQYF,TGTGCCAGTAGTATCCAGCTTAGCACAGATACGCAGTATTTT
TRBJ1-2,TRBV18,-,TRBD1,CASSLLSGTADYGYTF,TGTGCCAGCTCACTGTTATCCGGGACAGCAGACTATGGCTACACCTTC
TRBJ1-1,TRBV6-5,-,-,CASSYSRRAMNTEAFF,TGTGCCAGCAGTTACTCGAGGCGGGCCATGAACACTGAAGCTTTCTTT
TRBJ1-4,TRBV3-1/TRBV3-2,-,TRBD1,CASSQRQGAATNEKLFF,TGTGCCAGCAGCCAAAGACAGGGGGCGGCAACTAATGAAAAACTGTTTTTT
TRBJ1-5,TRBV28,-,-,CASSLSPGWRNQPQHF,TGTGCCAGCAGTTTATCGCCCGGGTGGAGAAATCAGCCCCAGCATTTT
TRBJ2-5,TRBV11-2,-,-,CASSLDWKETQYF,TGTGCCAGCAGCTTAGATTGGAAAGAGACCCAGTACTTC
TRBJ1-5,TRBV7-2,-,-,CASSLYGGSSNQPQHF,TGTGCCAGCAGCTTATATGGGGGTAGCAGCAATCAGCCCCAGCATTTT
TRBJ1-2,TRBV4-1,-,-,CASSQVWLGADGYTF,TGCGCCAGCAGCCAAGTTTGGCTAGGAGCGGATGGCTACACCTTC
TRBJ1-6,TRBV30,-,TRBD1,CAWTLPGQGVSPLHF,TGTGCCTGGACCCTCCCGGGACAGGGGGTTTCACCCCTCCACTTT
TRBJ2-7,TRBV5-4,-,-,CASSSRMTVPHEQYF,TGTGCCAGCAGCTCCCGAATGACAGTCCCCCACGAGCAGTACTTC
TRBJ1-3,TRBV29-1,-,-,CSAETAWDTIYF,TGCAGCGCTGAGACGGCTTGGGACACCATATATTTT
TRBJ2-3,TRBV9,-,-,CASSVHGGDTDTQYF,TGTGCCAGCAGCGTACATGGGGGCGACACAGATACGCAGTATTTT
TRBJ1-6,TRBV5-1,-,TRBD1,CASSLGTGSGSPLHF,TGCGCCAGCAGCTTGGGGACAGGGTCTGGGTCACCCCTCCACTTT
TRBJ2-1,TRBV24-1,-,-,CATSEPTPTGNNEQFF,TGTGCCACCAGTGAACCGACCCCGACTGGAAACAATGAGCAGTTCTTC
TRBJ2-5,TRBV2,-,-,CASRRGIGRPETQYF,TGTGCCAGCAGGCGAGGGATTGGGCGCCCAGAGACCCAGTACTTC
TRBJ2-3,TRBV7-9,-,-,CASSPRATDTQYF,TGTGCCAGCAGCCCCCGAGCAACAGATACGCAGTATTTT
TRBJ2-7,TRBV5-5,-,TRBD1,CASSSLPGTEGEQYF,TGTGCCAGCAGCTCCTTACCCGGGACAGAAGGCGAGCAGTACTTC
TRBJ1-5,TRBV10-3,once,-,CAISEERRLGSNQPQHF,TGTGCCATCAGTGAAGAGCGGAGATTGGGCAGCAATCAGCCCCAGCATTTT
TRBJ2-7,TRBV5-4,-,-,CASSPTPGYEQYF,TGTGCCAGCAGCCCCACCCCGGGCTACGAGCAGTACTTC
TRBJ2-3,TRBV5-4,-,TRBD2,CASSYSGTDTQYF,TGTGCCAGCAGCTATAGCGGGACCGATACGCAGTATTTT
TRBJ2-5,TRBV7-9,-,-,CASSQPGVGETQYF,TGTGCCAGCAGCCAACCAGGGGTGGGGGAGACCCAGTACTTC
TRBJ2-3,TRBV7-8,-,TRBD2,CASSLAGGGWDTQYF,TGTGCCAGCAGCTTAGCGGGCGGGGGTTGGGATACGCAGTATTTT
TRBJ1-6,TRBV19,-,-,CASSIAGDFNSPLHF,TGTGCCAGTAGTATAGCAGGGGATTTCAATTCACCCCTCCACTTT
TRBJ2-1,TRBV4-3,-,TRBD1,CASSQDRGSYNEQFF,TGCGCCAGCAGCCAAGACAGGGGGTCCTACAATGAGCAGTTCTTC
TRBJ1-3,TRBV13,-,-,CASSLAVRAGNTIYF,TGTGCCAGCAGCTTAGCGGTCAGGGCCGGAAACACCATATATTTT
TRBJ1-2,TRBV7-9,few,-,CASSWDSRGYTF,TGTGCCAGCAGCTGGGATTCGAGAGGCTACACCTTC
TRBJ1-1,TRBV6-2/TRBV6-3,-,-,CASSPVTQGTEAFF,TGTGCCAGCAGCCCGGTTACTCAGGGCACTGAAGCTTTCTTT
TRBJ1-1,TRBV10-1,-,-,CASSGEWGAGNTEAFF,TGCGCCAGCAGTGGGGAGTGGGGAGCGGGGAACACTGAAGCTTTCTTT
TRBJ1-1,TRBV4-2,-,-,CASSQVSGQLSEAFF,TGTGCCAGCAGCCAAGTCTCGGGTCAACTTTCTGAAGCTTTCTTT
TRBJ1-1,TRBV6-2/TRBV6-3,few,-,CASSYPNTEAFF,TGTGCCAGCAGTTACCCTAACACTGAAGCTTTCTTT
TRBJ2-6,TRBV19,-,-,CASSIEHRAGANVLTF,TGTGCCAGTAGTATAGAACACAGGGCTGGGGCCAACGTCCTGACTTTC
TRBJ2-1,TRBV14,-,TRBD1,CARYYRGDRGYNEQFF,TGTGCCAGGTATTACCGAGGGGACAGGGGTTACAATGAGCAGTTCTTC
TRBJ1-2,TRBV6-5,once,TRBD1,CASSTAGGYGYTF,TGTGCCAGCAGTACCGCAGGGGGCTATGGCTACACCTTC
TRBJ1-2,TRBV7-8,-,-,CASSLVPNGGGGYTF,TGTGCCAGCAGCTTAGTCCCTAACGGGGGAGGAGGCTACACCTTC
TRBJ2-7,TRBV2,-,-,CASSAVPPRAEQYF,TGTGCCAGCAGTGCGGTACCTCCCCGCGCCGAGCAGTACTTC
TRBJ2-6,TRBV19,-,-,CASSISGAGANVLTF,TGTGCCAGTAGTATTTCGGGGGCCGGGGCCAACGTCCTGACTTTC
TRBJ1-4,TRBV18,-,-,CASSPRGASNEKLFF,TGTGCCAGCTCACCACGAGGGGCGTCTAATGAAAAACTGTTTTTT
TRBJ1-5,TRBV2,-,-,CASSTQPSNQPQHF,TGTGCCAGCAGCACGCAACCGAGCAATCAGCCCCAGCATTTT